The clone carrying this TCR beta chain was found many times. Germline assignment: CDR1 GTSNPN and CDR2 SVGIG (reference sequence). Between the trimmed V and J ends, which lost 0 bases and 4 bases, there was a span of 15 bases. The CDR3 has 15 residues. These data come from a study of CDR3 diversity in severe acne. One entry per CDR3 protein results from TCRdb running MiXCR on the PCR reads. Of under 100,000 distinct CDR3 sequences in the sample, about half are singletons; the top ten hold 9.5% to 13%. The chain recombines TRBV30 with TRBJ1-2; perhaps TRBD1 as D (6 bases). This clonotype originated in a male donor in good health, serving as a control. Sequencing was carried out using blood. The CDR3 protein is CAWSVKAGETYGYTF. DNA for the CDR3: TGTGCCTGGAGTGTAAAGGCAGGGGAAACCTATGGCTACACCTTC.